This T cell receptor (beta chain) was identified in a study of patients and donors after allogeneic stem cell transplantation (dated by TCRdb to about 2020). From a lookup of the germline V gene, CDR1 and CDR2 are SNHLY and FYNNEI. V loses 9 bases of germline sequence and J loses 7 bases, and the interval between the two ends is 24 bases. The CDR3 goes from the cysteine to the phenylalanine over 15 residues. The read is trimmed to its CDR3 DNA, 45 bases read in frame from base 1. The library was generated by RT-PCR. Sequencing relied on a NextSeq 550. The public reads were reanalyzed by TCRdb: fastp trimming at Q25, MiXCR alignment, in-frame beta chains only. Entries are consolidated by CDR3 protein sequence, retaining the most common genes and DNA. Counted in this sample were 900,000 to 1,000,000 distinct CDR3 sequences; more than 15% of them appeared once. The ten largest clones add up to around 6% of the sample.

With regard to this clonotype: Its antigen is still unknown. Base qualities are not provided; no much larger clone lies one nucleotide away.

What was sequenced was blood, either unsorted or a sorted T cell fraction (not recorded which). This receptor was obtained from a human donor who was either an allogeneic HSCT recipient or a stem cell or donor lymphocyte infusion donor (not recorded which). It is not recorded whose cells these are; they may come from a transplant donor. The chain links TRBV2 with TRBJ1-2; the D gene is perhaps TRBD1, from 5 matching bases. This receptor has the CDR3 CASRERQGGSLGYTF. The nucleotide sequence is TGTGCCAGTAGGGAGCGGCAGGGTGGGAGTCTTGGCTACACCTTC.